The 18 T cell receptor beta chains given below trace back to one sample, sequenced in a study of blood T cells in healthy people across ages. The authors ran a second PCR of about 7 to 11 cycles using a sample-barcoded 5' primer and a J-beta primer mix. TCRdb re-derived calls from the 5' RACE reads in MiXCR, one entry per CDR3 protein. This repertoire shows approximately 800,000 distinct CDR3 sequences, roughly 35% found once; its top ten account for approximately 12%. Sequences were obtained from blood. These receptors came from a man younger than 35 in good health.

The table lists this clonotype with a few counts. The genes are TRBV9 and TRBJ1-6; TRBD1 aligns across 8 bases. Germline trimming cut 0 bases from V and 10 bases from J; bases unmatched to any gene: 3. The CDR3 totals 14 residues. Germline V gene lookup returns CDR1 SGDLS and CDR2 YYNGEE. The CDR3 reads CASSVGTGNSPLHF. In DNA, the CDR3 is TGTGCCAGCAGCGTAGGGACAGGGAACTCACCCCTCCACTTT.

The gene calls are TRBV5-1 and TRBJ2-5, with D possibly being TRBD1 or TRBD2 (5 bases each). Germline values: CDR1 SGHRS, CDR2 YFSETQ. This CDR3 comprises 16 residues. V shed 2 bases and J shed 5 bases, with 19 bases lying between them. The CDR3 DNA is TGCGCCAGCAGCTTTAACCCAAAGGGGCCGGGGGAGACCCAGTACTTC. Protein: CASSFNPKGPGETQYF. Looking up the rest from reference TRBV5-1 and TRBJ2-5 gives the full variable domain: KAGVTQTPRYLIKTRGQQVTLSCSPISGHRSVSWYQQTPGQGLQFLFEYFSETQRNKGNFPGRFSGRQFSNSRSEMNVSTLELGDSALYLCASSFNPKGPGETQYFGPGTRLLVL.

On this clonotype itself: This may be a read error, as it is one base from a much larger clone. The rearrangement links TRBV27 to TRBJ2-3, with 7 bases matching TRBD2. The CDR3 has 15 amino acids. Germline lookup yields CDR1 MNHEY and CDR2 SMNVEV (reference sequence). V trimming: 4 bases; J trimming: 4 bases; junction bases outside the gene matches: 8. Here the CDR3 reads CASSWAGRVADTQYF. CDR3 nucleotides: TGTGCCAGCAGTTGGGCGGGGAGGGTCGCAGATACGCAGTATTTT.

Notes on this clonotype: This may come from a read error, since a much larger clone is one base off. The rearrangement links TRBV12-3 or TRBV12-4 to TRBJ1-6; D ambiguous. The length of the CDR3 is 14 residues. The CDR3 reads CASSLGGDNSPPHF. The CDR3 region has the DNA TGTGCCAGCAGTTTAGGAGGAGATAATTCACCCCCCCACTTT.

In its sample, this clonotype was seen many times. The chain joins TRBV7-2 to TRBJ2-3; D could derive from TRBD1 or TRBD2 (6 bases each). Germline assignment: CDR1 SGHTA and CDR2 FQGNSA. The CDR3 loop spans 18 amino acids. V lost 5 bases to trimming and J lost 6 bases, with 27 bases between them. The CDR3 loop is CASSQGWRGLPSMDTQYF. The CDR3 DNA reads TGTGCCAGCAGCCAGGGGTGGCGGGGTCTCCCTTCAATGGATACGCAGTATTTT.

CDR3 loop: CASSRRGTRRPDNEQYF. The DNA for the CDR3 is TGTGCCAGCAGCCGGCGGGGAACGAGAAGACCGGACAATGAGCAGTACTTC. V is TRBV28 and J is TRBJ2-4; perhaps TRBD2 as D (6 bases). Trimming cost V 6 bases and J 13 bases, with 31 bases left between them. Germline V gene data show CDR1 as MDHEN and CDR2 as SYDVKM. This CDR3 is 17 amino acids long.

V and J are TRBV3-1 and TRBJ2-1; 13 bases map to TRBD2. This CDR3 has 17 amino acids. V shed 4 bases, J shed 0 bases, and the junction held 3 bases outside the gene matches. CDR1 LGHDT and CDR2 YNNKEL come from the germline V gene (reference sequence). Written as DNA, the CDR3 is TGTGCCAGCAGCCCCGGACTAGCGGGGGTCTCCTACAATGAGCAGTTCTTC. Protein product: CASSPGLAGVSYNEQFF.

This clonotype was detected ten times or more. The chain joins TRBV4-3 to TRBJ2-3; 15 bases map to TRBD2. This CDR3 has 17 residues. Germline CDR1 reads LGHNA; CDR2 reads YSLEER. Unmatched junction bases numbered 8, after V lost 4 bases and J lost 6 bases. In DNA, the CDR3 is TGCGCCAGCAGCCCCGGAGGACTAGCGGGGGGGCTTGATACGCAGTATTTT. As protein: CASSPGGLAGGLDTQYF.

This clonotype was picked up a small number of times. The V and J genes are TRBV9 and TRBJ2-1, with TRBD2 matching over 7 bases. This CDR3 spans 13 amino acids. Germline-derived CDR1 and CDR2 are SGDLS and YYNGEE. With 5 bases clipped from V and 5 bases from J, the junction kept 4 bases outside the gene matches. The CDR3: CASRRAGDNEQFF. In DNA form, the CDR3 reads TGTGCCAGCAGACGGGCGGGGGACAATGAGCAGTTCTTC.

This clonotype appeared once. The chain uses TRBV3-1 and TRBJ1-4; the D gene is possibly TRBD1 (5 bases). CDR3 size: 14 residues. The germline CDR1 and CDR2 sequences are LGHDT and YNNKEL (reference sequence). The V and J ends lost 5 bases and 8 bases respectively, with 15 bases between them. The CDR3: CASSTGPSSEKLFF. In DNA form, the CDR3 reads TGTGCCAGCAGCACGGGACCTTCGAGCGAAAAACTGTTTTTT.

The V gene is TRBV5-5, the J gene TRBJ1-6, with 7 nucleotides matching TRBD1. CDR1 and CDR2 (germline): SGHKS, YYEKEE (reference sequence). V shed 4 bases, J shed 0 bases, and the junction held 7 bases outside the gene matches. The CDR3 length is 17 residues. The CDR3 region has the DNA TGTGCCAGCAGCCCGCGGGACAGATACTCCTATAATTCACCCCTCCACTTT. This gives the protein CASSPRDRYSYNSPLHF.

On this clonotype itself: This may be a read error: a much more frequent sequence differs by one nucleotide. The CDR3 DNA follows: TGTGCCATCAGTGAGTCAGACGAGATGGAGACCCAGTACTTC. Protein: CAISESDEMETQYF. The rearrangement uses TRBV10-3 and TRBJ2-5, with no clear D. The CDR3 contains 14 residues. Looked up from germline, CDR1 is ENHRY and CDR2 is SYGVKD. V lost 0 bases and J 5 bases, leaving 10 bases between the germline ends.

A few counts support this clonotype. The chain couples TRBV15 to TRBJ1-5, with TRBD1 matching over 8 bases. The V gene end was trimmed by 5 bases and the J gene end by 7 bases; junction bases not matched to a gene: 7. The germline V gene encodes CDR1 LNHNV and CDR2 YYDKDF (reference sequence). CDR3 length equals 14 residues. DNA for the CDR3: TGTGCCACCAGCCCAGGGGGCGCGGGGCAGCCCCAGCATTTT. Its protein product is CATSPGGAGQPQHF.

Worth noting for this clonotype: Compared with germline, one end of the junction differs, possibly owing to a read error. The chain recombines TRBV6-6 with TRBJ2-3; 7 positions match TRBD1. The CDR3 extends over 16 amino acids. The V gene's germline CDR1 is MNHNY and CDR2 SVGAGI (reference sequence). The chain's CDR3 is CASSYWPGSGTDAQYF. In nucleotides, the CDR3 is TGTGCCAGCAGTTACTGGCCAGGGTCAGGGACAGATGCGCAGTATTTT.

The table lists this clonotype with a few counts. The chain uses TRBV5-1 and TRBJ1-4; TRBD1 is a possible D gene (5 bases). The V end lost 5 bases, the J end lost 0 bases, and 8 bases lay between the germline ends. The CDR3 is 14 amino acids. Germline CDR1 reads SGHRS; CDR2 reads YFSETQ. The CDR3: CASSGTTTNEKLFF. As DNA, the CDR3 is TGCGCCAGCAGTGGGACGACAACTAATGAAAAACTGTTTTTT.

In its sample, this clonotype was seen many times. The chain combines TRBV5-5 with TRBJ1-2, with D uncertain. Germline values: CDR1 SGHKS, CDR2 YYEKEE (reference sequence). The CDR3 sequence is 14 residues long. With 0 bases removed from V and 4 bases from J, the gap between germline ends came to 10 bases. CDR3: CASSLEPSVYGYTF. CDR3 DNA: TGTGCCAGCAGCTTGGAACCCAGCGTCTATGGCTACACCTTC.

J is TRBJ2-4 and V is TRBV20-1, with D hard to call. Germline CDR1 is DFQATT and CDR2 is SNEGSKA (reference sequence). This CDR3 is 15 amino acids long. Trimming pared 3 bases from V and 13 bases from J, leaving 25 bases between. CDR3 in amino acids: CSARQTDQTFNEQYF. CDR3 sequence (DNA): TGCAGTGCTAGGCAGACCGACCAAACTTTCAATGAGCAGTACTTC.

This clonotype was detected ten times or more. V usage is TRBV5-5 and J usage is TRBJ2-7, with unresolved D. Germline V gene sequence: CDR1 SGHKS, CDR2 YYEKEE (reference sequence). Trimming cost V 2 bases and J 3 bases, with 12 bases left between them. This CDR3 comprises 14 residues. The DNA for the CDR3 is TGTGCCAGCAGCTTAGGTGGTACCCTCTACGAGCAGTACTTC. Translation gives CASSLGGTLYEQYF.